The 25 T cell receptor beta chains reported below all come from one sample, sequenced in a study of T cell responses to AZD1222 COVID-19 vaccine. The protocol was immunoSEQ multiplex PCR, while the TCRdb copy is restricted to in-frame clones and leaves out a portion. This sample carries around 61,000 clones, over 75% of them seen once, and the ten largest clones take over 13%. Sequencing was performed on peripheral blood, taken on day 0 of AZD1222 vaccination. The receptors derive from an adult in good health.

V usage is TRBV15 and J usage is TRBJ1-6; D unresolved. The CDR3 loop spans 17 amino acids. Germline values: CDR1 LNHNV, CDR2 YYDKDF (reference sequence). With 3 bases removed from V and 0 bases from J, the gap between germline ends came to 12 bases. CDR3 region: CATSRAMADSYNSPLHF. CDR3 in DNA: TGTGCCACCAGCAGGGCTATGGCAGACTCCTATAATTCACCCCTCCACTTT.

This chain joins TRBV19 and TRBJ1-2; 8 bases agree with TRBD1. V lost 5 bases and J lost 2; bases outside the gene matches: 7. Germline values: CDR1 LNHDA, CDR2 SQIVND (reference sequence). The CDR3 spans 15 residues. Written as DNA, the CDR3 is TGTGCCAGTAGTGATCAGGGGGCTTCGAACTATGGCTACACCTTC. Its translation: CASSDQGASNYGYTF.

The chain has TRBV7-8 and TRBJ1-3; D ambiguous. Germline assignment: CDR1 SGHVS and CDR2 FQNEAQ. Trimming took off 5 bases at V and 0 bases at J, with 11 bases between the two ends. This CDR3 spans 15 amino acids. CDR3 in amino acids: CASSTDGLSGNTIYF. CDR3 nucleotide sequence: TGTGCCAGCAGCACCGACGGACTCTCTGGAAACACCATATATTTT.

The chain links TRBV28 to TRBJ2-4; perhaps TRBD1 as D (6 bases). V gave up 6 bases and J gave up 0 bases, with 21 bases separating them. The CDR3 covers 18 residues. The germline V gene encodes CDR1 MDHEN and CDR2 SYDVKM. The chain's CDR3 is CASSKGGGTFLAKNIQYF. The CDR3 DNA reads as TGTGCCAGCAGCAAAGGGGGTGGGACATTTTTAGCCAAAAACATTCAGTACTTC. The full variable domain, completed using reference TRBV28 and TRBJ2-4, is DVKVTQSSRYLVKRTGEKVFLECVQDMDHENMFWYRQDPGLGLRLIYFSYDVKMKEKGDIPEGYSVSREKKERFSLILESASTNQTSMYLCASSKGGGTFLAKNIQYFGAGTRLSVL.

This chain connects TRBV5-1 to TRBJ1-2; D may be TRBD1 (5 bases). V lost 0 bases to trimming and J lost 2 bases, with 5 bases between them. Germline CDR1 and CDR2: SGHRS and YFSETQ. The CDR3 spans 13 residues. CDR3 sequence: CASSLEGNYGYTF. CDR3 in DNA: TGCGCCAGCAGCTTGGAGGGGAACTATGGCTACACCTTC.

In this sample, this clone turned up a few times. The chain couples TRBV11-3 to TRBJ1-1; no reliable D call. Germline V gene data show CDR1 as SGHNT and CDR2 as YENEEA. The CDR3 contains 15 residues. Deletions cut 2 bases from V and 4 bases from J, with 14 bases between. The CDR3 nucleotides are TGTGCCAGCAGCTTAACATCCACCCGGGGCACTGAAGCTTTCTTT. As protein: CASSLTSTRGTEAFF. Full variable domain (remainder filled in from reference TRBV11-3 and TRBJ1-1): EAGVVQSPRYKIIEKKQPVAFWCNPISGHNTLYWYLQNLGQGPELLIRYENEEAVDDSQLPKDRFSAERLKGVDSTLKIQPAELGDSAVYLCASSLTSTRGTEAFFGQGTRLTVV.

The chain links TRBV27 to TRBJ2-5, with D uncertain. Germline V gene data show CDR1 as MNHEY and CDR2 as SMNVEV (reference sequence). Trimming removed 6 bases from V and 3 bases from J, with 8 bases in between. This CDR3 comprises 12 residues. In DNA, the CDR3 is TGTGCCAGCAGGGCAGGCGAAGAGACCCAGTACTTC. Its protein is CASRAGEETQYF.

The gene calls are TRBV7-9 and TRBJ2-1, with TRBD2 matching over 7 bases. With V trimmed by 3 bases and J by 8 bases, 4 bases remained unmatched. CDR3 length equals 13 residues. Germline CDR1 reads SEHNR; CDR2 reads FQNEAQ (reference sequence). The CDR3 sequence is CASSFSGRDEQFF. CDR3 DNA: TGTGCCAGCAGCTTCTCAGGGAGGGATGAGCAGTTCTTC.

This sequence joins TRBV5-4 and TRBJ2-1; 9 bases fit TRBD2. CDR3 length: 17 amino acids. The junction had 13 bases not matched to a gene; V was cut back by 0 bases and J by 9 bases. CDR1 SGHNT and CDR2 YYREEE come from the germline V gene (reference sequence). The CDR3 region is CASSLARASGESGEQFF. The CDR3 nucleotides read TGTGCCAGCAGCTTGGCTAGGGCTAGCGGGGAGTCGGGTGAGCAGTTCTTC.

This chain connects TRBV13 to TRBJ1-5, with D maybe TRBD1 (5 bases). In germline, CDR1 is PRHDT, CDR2 FYEKMQ (reference sequence). The CDR3 sequence is 17 residues long. Trimming stripped 5 bases from V and 0 bases from J, with 17 bases between. CDR3 nucleotides: TGTGCCAGCAGCCGTTGGGACGGCGAATATAGCAATCAGCCCCAGCATTTT. It specifies CASSRWDGEYSNQPQHF.

This rearrangement joins TRBV10-1 to TRBJ2-7, with TRBD1 matching over 7 bases. The ends lost 3 bases at V and 2 bases at J; junction bases unmatched: 7. The CDR3 runs to 15 residues. Germline values: CDR1 WNHNN, CDR2 SYGVQD (reference sequence). CDR3 in DNA: TGCGCCAGCAGTGATACAGGGGCTGGGACCTACGAGCAGTACTTC. This codes for CASSDTGAGTYEQYF.

The chain has TRBV7-2 and TRBJ2-3; 8 nucleotides agree with TRBD2. Trimming took 0 bases from V and 1 from J; bases not matched to a gene: 3. The germline CDR1 and CDR2 sequences are SGHTA and FQGNSA. The CDR3 is 16 amino acids. DNA of the CDR3: TGTGCCAGCAGCTTAGCCGGGACTAGTGGCACAGATACGCAGTATTTT. Protein product: CASSLAGTSGTDTQYF.

This rearrangement joins TRBV18 to TRBJ2-3; D not resolved. Germline values: CDR1 KGHSH, CDR2 LQKENI. V was trimmed by 3 bases and J by 3 bases, leaving 7 bases between them. The CDR3 runs to 13 residues. The CDR3 nucleotides are TGTGCCAGCTCACCGGCCGGGACAGATACGCAGTATTTT. Its protein is CASSPAGTDTQYF.

This clone occurred a few times. V and J are TRBV19 and TRBJ1-2; TRBD1 matches 8 bases. V was clipped by 11 bases and J by 7 bases; unmatched bases: 12. Germline CDR1 reads LNHDA; CDR2 reads SQIVND (reference sequence). CDR3 length: 13 amino acids. The CDR3 spells CAAKTGEMRGYTF. CDR3 coding DNA: TGTGCCGCCAAGACAGGGGAGATGCGTGGCTACACCTTC.

The J gene is TRBJ1-3, the V gene TRBV4-1, with 7 bases fitting TRBD1. Germline V gene lookup returns CDR1 MGHRA and CDR2 YSYEKL. V shed 1 base and J 3 bases; nucleotides not matched to a gene: 6. The CDR3 covers 16 residues. The CDR3 protein is CASSQVFRDSGNTIYF. The CDR3 DNA reads TGCGCCAGCAGCCAAGTTTTCCGGGACAGTGGAAACACCATATATTTT.

The J gene is TRBJ2-5, the V gene TRBV11-3, with TRBD1 as a possible D gene (6 bases). The ends were cut back, 1 base at V and 8 bases at J, with 20 bases in the middle. This CDR3 has 16 residues. The germline gives CDR1 SGHNT, CDR2 YENEEA. The CDR3 DNA reads TGTGCCAGCAGCTTAGGGGGCCCTAACAGGGTGGAAACCCAGTACTTC. Translating it yields CASSLGGPNRVETQYF.

The chain is built from TRBV6-1 and TRBJ2-1, with D possibly TRBD1 on 7 matching bases. From germline, CDR1 is MNHNS and CDR2 SASEGT. V was clipped by 3 bases and J by 2 bases, with 11 bases between them. CDR3 length: 15 residues. The CDR3 is CASSEQGEAYNEQFF. The CDR3 bases are TGTGCCAGCAGTGAGCAGGGGGAGGCCTACAATGAGCAGTTCTTC.

The gene calls are TRBV7-3 and TRBJ2-3, with 8 bases aligning to TRBD2. The J segment lost 3 bases and the V segment lost 4 bases, leaving 6 bases of the junction unmatched. CDR3 size: 15 residues. Germline CDR1 reads SGHTA; CDR2 reads FQGTGA. The CDR3 loop reads CASSWTSRITDTQYF. DNA of the CDR3: TGTGCCAGCAGCTGGACTAGCCGGATAACAGATACGCAGTATTTT.

CDR3: CASRRSDRARVYTEAFF. The CDR3 DNA sequence: TGTGCCAGCAGACGATCGGACAGGGCTCGTGTTTACACTGAAGCTTTCTTT. This chain connects TRBV28 to TRBJ1-1, with 8 nucleotides matching TRBD1. CDR3 length equals 17 residues. Germline CDR1 MDHEN, CDR2 SYDVKM. The trim removed 6 bases at V and 3 bases at J, leaving 15 bases unmatched.

The CDR3 here is CASSFGTNTEAFF. For the CDR3, the DNA is TGTGCCAGCAGTTTCGGTACGAACACTGAAGCTTTCTTT. The V gene is TRBV12-3 or TRBV12-4, the J gene TRBJ1-1; no reliable D call. Trimming took 3 bases from V and 1 from J, leaving 6 bases between them. This CDR3 has 13 residues.

The chain combines TRBV24-1 with TRBJ2-7, with 8 bases lining up with TRBD1. The CDR3 runs to 16 residues. Germline-derived CDR1 and CDR2 are KGHDR and SFDVKD. J was trimmed by 1 base and V by 4 bases; bases with no gene match: 8. Here the CDR3 DNA reads TGTGCCACCAGTGACCCCGGACAGGGTGGATCCTACGAGCAGTACTTC. It codes for CATSDPGQGGSYEQYF.

The chain has TRBV27 and TRBJ2-2; D possibly corresponds to TRBD1 (6 bases). Germline V lookup: CDR1 MNHEY, CDR2 SMNVEV (reference sequence). The V end lost 5 bases, the J end lost 0 bases, and 19 bases lay between the germline ends. CDR3 length: 18 amino acids. Here the CDR3 DNA reads TGTGCCAGCAGTACTTGGACAGCACTACTTACGAACACCGGGGAGCTGTTTTTT. This encodes CASSTWTALLTNTGELFF.

The chain combines TRBV25-1 with TRBJ1-1, with D possibly matching TRBD1 (6 bases). Trimming pared 2 bases from V and 1 base from J, leaving 14 bases between. Germline V lookup: CDR1 MGHDK, CDR2 SYGVNS. This CDR3 region has 16 residues. The CDR3 DNA follows: TGTGCCAGCAGTGAACTGGGGGCGAGTCGGAACACTGAAGCTTTCTTT. This encodes CASSELGASRNTEAFF. Full variable domain (rest looked up from reference TRBV25-1 and TRBJ1-1): EADIYQTPRYLVIGTGKKITLECSQTMGHDKMYWYQQDPGMELHLIHYSYGVNSTEKGDLSSESTVSRIRTEHFPLTLESARPSHTSQYLCASSELGASRNTEAFFGQGTRLTVV.

The genes are TRBV7-3 and TRBJ2-2; TRBD2 might be the D (6 bases). V dropped 2 bases and J dropped 5 bases, with 12 bases sitting between them. Germline V lookup: CDR1 SGHTA, CDR2 FQGTGA. This CDR3 spans 15 amino acids. The CDR3 loop reads CASSLLEGTTGELFF. The CDR3 bases are TGTGCCAGCAGCTTATTGGAAGGGACTACCGGGGAGCTGTTTTTT. The full variable domain, completed using reference TRBV7-3 and TRBJ2-2, is GAGVSQTPSNKVTEKGKYVELRCDPISGHTALYWYRQSLGQGPEFLIYFQGTGAADDSGLPNDRFFAVRPEGSVSTLKIQRTERGDSAVYLCASSLLEGTTGELFFGEGSRLTVL.

The chain recombines TRBV6-1 with TRBJ1-3; D is unresolved. The CDR3 has 15 amino acids. V dropped 1 base and J dropped 4 bases, with 11 bases sitting between them. Germline CDR1 and CDR2: MNHNS and SASEGT. The CDR3 nucleotides are TGTGCCAGCAGTGAAGAGTTTTCGGCGGGAAACACCATATATTTT. It yields the protein CASSEEFSAGNTIYF.